A selection of T cell receptor beta chains follows, all from one sample in a study of T cell responses to AZD1222 COVID-19 vaccine. Produced via immunoSEQ multiplex PCR; TCRdb's table is partial and in-frame only. The sample has about 130,000 clones; about 89% are singletons. Material: peripheral blood, obtained on day 0 of AZD1222 vaccination. Receptors originate from an adult in good health. Both conserved end residues are part of each CDR3. The D gene is left open where the match is weak. Clone size appears in some rows only: once, few, many, or a class for an expanded clone.

CDR3nt,CDR3aa,d_gene,abundance,j_gene,v_gene
TGTGCCATCAGTGAGTCGTTAGGCGCTGAAGCTTTCTTT,CAISESLGAEAFF,NA,NA,TRBJ1-1,TRBV10-3
TGTGCCAGCCAACGACAGGGGAGCACAGATACGCAGTATTTT,CASQRQGSTDTQYF,TRBD1,NA,TRBJ2-3,TRBV7-3
TGTGCCAGCAGTCCCCTCAGTGCGGGCGGCTATGGCTACACCTTC,CASSPLSAGGYGYTF,NA,few,TRBJ1-2,TRBV6-5
TGTGCCAGCAGTGGGGGGTTCGGCAGGGGCCGACAGCCCCAGCATTTT,CASSGGFGRGRQPQHF,NA,NA,TRBJ1-5,TRBV2
TGCGCCAGCAGCTTGCTTAGCCAGGGGGCGAACACCGGGGAGCTGTTTTTT,CASSLLSQGANTGELFF,TRBD1,NA,TRBJ2-2,TRBV5-1
TGCGCCAGCAGCCGCGGGGGTTTAGGCGGGACTATGGGTGAGCAGTTCTTC,CASSRGGLGGTMGEQFF,TRBD2,NA,TRBJ2-1,TRBV4-3
TGTGCCAGCAGCGTAGTCGGGGGGGCTGAGGAGACCCAGTACTTC,CASSVVGGAEETQYF,TRBD2,NA,TRBJ2-5,TRBV9
TGTGCCAGCAGCTCTACCCCACTGGGGACCCAGTACTTC,CASSSTPLGTQYF,NA,NA,TRBJ2-5,TRBV7-3
TGTGCCAGCAGCCCCGAGAGCCGGAGCGGGGTGACCTACGAGCAGTACTTC,CASSPESRSGVTYEQYF,TRBD2,NA,TRBJ2-7,TRBV7-8
TGTGCCAGCAGCTTGGGTCCCAGACCTATGAACACTGAAGCTTTCTTT,CASSLGPRPMNTEAFF,NA,NA,TRBJ1-1,TRBV5-5
TGTGCCAGCAGTGGGACAGGGGGAACCGGGGAGCTGTTTTTT,CASSGTGGTGELFF,TRBD1,NA,TRBJ2-2,TRBV2
TGTGCCAGTAGGTCCCGGGAGGGCGGGAACTCTGGGGCCAACGTCCTGACTTTC,CASRSREGGNSGANVLTF,TRBD2,once,TRBJ2-6,TRBV19
TGTGCCAGCAGCCCGTCCCCCATGACTAGCGGGAGCTACAATGAGCAGTTCTTC,CASSPSPMTSGSYNEQFF,TRBD2,NA,TRBJ2-1,TRBV7-9
TGTGCCAGCAGTTTAAGAGGGATGAACACCGGGGAGCTGTTTTTT,CASSLRGMNTGELFF,NA,NA,TRBJ2-2,TRBV27
TGCAGTGCTAGTCTATCGGGAGGGCACAGTGAGCAGTTCTTC,CSASLSGGHSEQFF,TRBD2,NA,TRBJ2-1,TRBV20-1
TGTGCCAGCAGTGCGGGACAGGGGGGCCCCTACAATGAGCAGTTCTTC,CASSAGQGGPYNEQFF,TRBD1,NA,TRBJ2-1,TRBV28
TGTGCCAGCTCACCAACACGAGGTTACACTGAAGCTTTCTTT,CASSPTRGYTEAFF,NA,NA,TRBJ1-1,TRBV18
TGTGCCAGCAGCCCTCCGCGTCGTACAGATACGCAGTATTTT,CASSPPRRTDTQYF,NA,NA,TRBJ2-3,TRBV7-9
TGCGCCAGCAGCGAACGACAGGGAACTGAAGCTTTCTTT,CASSERQGTEAFF,TRBD1,NA,TRBJ1-1,TRBV10-1
TGTGCCAGCAGCCAAGAGGGATATGGTGAAGCTTTCTTT,CASSQEGYGEAFF,NA,NA,TRBJ1-1,TRBV3-1/TRBV3-2
TGTGCCAGCAACCCGGACAGGGGCCCCTACAATGAGCAGTTCTTC,CASNPDRGPYNEQFF,TRBD1,NA,TRBJ2-1,TRBV2
TGTGCCAGTAGTCCGGGGACTAGCGGGGGGGCACTTGAGACCCAGTACTTC,CASSPGTSGGALETQYF,TRBD2,NA,TRBJ2-5,TRBV19
TGCGCCAGCAGCCAGGGAGACAGGGGTAGGACTGAAGCTTTCTTT,CASSQGDRGRTEAFF,TRBD1,NA,TRBJ1-1,TRBV4-1
TGTGCCAGCAGTGGGACAGGGCTGGGTCCTGAAAAACTGTTTTTT,CASSGTGLGPEKLFF,TRBD1,NA,TRBJ1-4,TRBV2
TGCGCCAGCAGCTTGGTTACGGGGAGGCCTTTGGAGACCCAGTACTTC,CASSLVTGRPLETQYF,NA,NA,TRBJ2-5,TRBV5-1
TGTGCCAGCAGCCCCCGGACTGGGTTTTCAGATACGCAGTATTTT,CASSPRTGFSDTQYF,NA,NA,TRBJ2-3,TRBV9